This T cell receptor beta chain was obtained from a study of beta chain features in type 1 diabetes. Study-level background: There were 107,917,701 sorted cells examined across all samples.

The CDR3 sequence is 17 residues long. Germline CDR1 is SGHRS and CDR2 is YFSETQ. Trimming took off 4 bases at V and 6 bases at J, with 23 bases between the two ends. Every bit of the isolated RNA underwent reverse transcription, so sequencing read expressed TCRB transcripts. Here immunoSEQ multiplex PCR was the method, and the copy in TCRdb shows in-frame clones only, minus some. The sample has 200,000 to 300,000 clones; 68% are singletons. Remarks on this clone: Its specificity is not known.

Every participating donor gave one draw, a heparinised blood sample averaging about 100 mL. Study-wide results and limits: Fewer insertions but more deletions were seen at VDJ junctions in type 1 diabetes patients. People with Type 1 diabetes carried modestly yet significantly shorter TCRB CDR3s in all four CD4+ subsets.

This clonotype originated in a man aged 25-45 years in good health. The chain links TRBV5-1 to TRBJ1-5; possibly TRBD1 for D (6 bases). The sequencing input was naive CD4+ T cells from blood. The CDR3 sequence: CASSPSRGQSVSQPQHF. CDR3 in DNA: TGCGCCAGCAGCCCCAGTCGAGGACAGTCGGTGAGTCAGCCCCAGCATTTT.